The rows below give T cell receptor beta chains drawn from one sample of a study of T cell changes during pregnancy in multiple sclerosis. Clones were sequenced by immunoSEQ multiplex PCR, and TCRdb holds only the in-frame ones, with some missing. This sample has around 58,000 clones; around 90% occur once, and the top ten carry 0.4% to 0.5%. Sample: CD4+ T cells from peripheral blood mononuclear cells, taken after pregnancy. The receptors here all came from a female donor in good health, enrolled as a control in a pregnancy study. Both conserved end residues are trimmed from each CDR3. Each record gives: D gene, J gene, V gene, CDR3 length, CDR3 protein. The D gene is left open where the match is weak.

TRBD1 | TRBJ1-2 | TRBV30 | 13 | AWSVGYRGLYGYT
. | TRBJ1-1 | TRBV5-1 | 12 | ASSLGAQGTEAF
. | TRBJ2-3 | TRBV4-3 | 16 | ASSLVLATIASTDTQY
. | TRBJ2-2 | TRBV7-3 | 13 | ASSPGAPGTGELF
. | TRBJ1-3 | TRBV11-3 | 12 | ASSPSQGGNTIY
. | TRBJ2-1 | TRBV30 | 12 | AWRTGTLYNEQF
. | TRBJ1-3 | TRBV27 | 13 | ASKAGGNFRNTIY
TRBD2 | TRBJ2-3 | TRBV9 | 13 | ASSQAGGLTDTQY
. | TRBJ2-7 | TRBV5-6 | 10 | ASDGRGDEQY
. | TRBJ1-3 | TRBV14 | 15 | ASSPTPMFGIRNTIY
. | TRBJ1-1 | TRBV6-4 | 12 | ASIEQGVRTEAF
TRBD2 | TRBJ2-5 | TRBV7-8 | 12 | ASSLGRGEETQY
TRBD1 | TRBJ1-1 | TRBV27 | 15 | ASSFSPPDRGNTEAF
TRBD1 | TRBJ1-2 | TRBV7-2 | 12 | ASSSRTGGYGYT
. | TRBJ2-1 | TRBV5-1 | 12 | ASRLSVPNDEQF
. | TRBJ1-2 | TRBV11-3 | 14 | ASSLDLSRGFYGYT
TRBD2 | TRBJ2-1 | TRBV7-2 | 17 | ASSFAGTSGGLSYNEQF